Each of the 13 T cell receptor beta chains below was sequenced from the same sample in a study of T cell responses to AZD1222 COVID-19 vaccine. Clones were sequenced by immunoSEQ multiplex PCR, and TCRdb holds only the in-frame ones, with some missing. This table holds 150,000 to 200,000 clones, about 92% found once. Specimen: peripheral blood, collected 28 days after the second AZD1222 dose. All receptors come from an adult who received the AZD1222 COVID-19 vaccine.

In DNA form, the CDR3 reads TGTGCCAGCAGAACGATAGGGACTAGCGGGGCGTACGAGCAGTACTTC. It is translated as CASRTIGTSGAYEQYF. The genes are TRBV28 and TRBJ2-7; TRBD2 agrees at 13 bases. The CDR3 has 16 residues. Germline CDR1 reads MDHEN; CDR2 reads SYDVKM. V shed 6 bases and J 4 bases; nucleotides not matched to a gene: 9.

J is TRBJ2-6 and V is TRBV7-2, with D hard to call. CDR3 size: 15 residues. Trimming took off 1 base at V and 2 bases at J, with 6 bases between the two ends. Per germline, CDR1 SGHTA and CDR2 FQGNSA. CDR3 nucleotides: TGTGCCAGCAGCTTAGATCGTACTGGGGCCAACGTCCTGACTTTC. Residues: CASSLDRTGANVLTF. The whole variable domain, remainder taken from reference TRBV7-2 and TRBJ2-6, is GAGVSQSPSNKVTEKGKDVELRCDPISGHTALYWYRQSLGQGLEFLIYFQGNSAPDKSGLPSDRFSAERTGGSVSTLTIQRTQQEDSAVYLCASSLDRTGANVLTFGAGSRLTVL.

This clone has just a few counts. The chain joins TRBV27 to TRBJ2-2; 7 bases are a match to TRBD1. Trimming took 5 bases from V and 4 from J; bases not matched to a gene: 10. This CDR3 has 16 amino acids. Germline V gene data show CDR1 as MNHEY and CDR2 as SMNVEV (reference sequence). The CDR3 nucleotides read TGTGCCAGCAGTATTTGGGCAGGGGGTAGCACCGGGGAGCTGTTTTTT. Amino acids: CASSIWAGGSTGELFF.

The chain carries TRBV7-9 and TRBJ2-5; 7 positions match TRBD2. V lost 5 bases, J lost 4 bases, and 16 bases stayed unmatched. Germline V gene data show CDR1 as SEHNR and CDR2 as FQNEAQ (reference sequence). CDR3 length: 17 amino acids. CDR3 loop: CASSHPREEGYTETQYF. CDR3 in DNA: TGTGCCAGCAGCCATCCCCGGGAGGAGGGTTATACAGAGACCCAGTACTTC.

This clone showed up just once. The J gene is TRBJ1-4, the V gene TRBV28, with TRBD1 matching 9 bases. V dropped 6 bases and J dropped 1; count of bases not matched to a gene: 6. This CDR3 has 16 amino acids. CDR1 is MDHEN and CDR2 is SYDVKM in the germline V gene. CDR3 loop: CASSRTGVETNEKLFF. CDR3 nucleotides: TGTGCCAGCAGCCGGACAGGGGTTGAAACTAATGAAAAACTGTTTTTT.

The chain uses TRBV11-2 and TRBJ2-5; 15 bases agree with TRBD2. J lost 7 bases, V lost 5 bases, and 8 bases had no gene match. CDR1 is SGHAT, CDR2 FQNNGV, per germline. CDR3 length equals 16 residues. DNA of the CDR3: TGTGCCAGCAGCCTAGGGACTAGCGGGAGGTTGGTGACCCAGTACTTC. Protein: CASSLGTSGRLVTQYF.

The genes are TRBV12-5 and TRBJ2-5; 9 bases fit TRBD1. The V gene's germline CDR1 is LGHNT and CDR2 FRNRAP. The CDR3 has 13 amino acids. The J segment lost 14 bases and the V segment lost 0 bases, leaving 7 bases of the junction unmatched. The CDR3 loop reads CASGLVGTGPLYF. Written as DNA, the CDR3 is TGTGCTAGTGGTTTGGTAGGGACAGGGCCCCTATACTTC.

The rearrangement links TRBV5-6 to TRBJ1-4; TRBD1 matches at 8 bases. V shed 1 base, J shed 7 bases, and the junction held 9 bases outside the gene matches. Germline lookup yields CDR1 SGHDT and CDR2 YYEEEE. The CDR3 length is 16 residues. The CDR3 here is CASSLRQGAVLEKLFF. CDR3 sequence (DNA): TGTGCCAGCAGCTTGAGGCAGGGGGCTGTCCTTGAAAAACTGTTTTTT.

The chain recombines TRBV4-1 with TRBJ1-4, with 8 bases fitting TRBD1. The CDR3 has 15 amino acids. Germline CDR1 MGHRA, CDR2 YSYEKL. Trimming removed 0 bases from V and 5 bases from J; junction bases left unmatched: 2. The CDR3 DNA sequence: TGCGCCAGCAGCCAAGACGGGACAGGAAATGAAAAACTGTTTTTT. The encoded protein is CASSQDGTGNEKLFF.

The rearrangement uses TRBV6-5 and TRBJ2-7; D remains unclear. Germline V gives CDR1 MNHEY, CDR2 SVGAGI. The CDR3 length is 14 residues. With 8 bases removed from V and 2 bases from J, the gap between germline ends came to 16 bases. The CDR3 region is CASFVPSNPYEQYF. Here the CDR3 DNA reads TGTGCCAGCTTTGTCCCGTCGAACCCCTACGAGCAGTACTTC.

This clone was seen a single time. The chain is built from TRBV5-1 and TRBJ2-1, with TRBD1 as a possible D gene (5 bases). The CDR3 totals 14 residues. CDR1 is SGHRS, CDR2 YFSETQ, per germline. Trimming removed 0 bases at V and 4 bases at J, with 8 bases between. The chain's CDR3 is CASSLAAGYNEQFF. The CDR3 nucleotides read TGCGCCAGCAGCTTGGCGGCAGGGTACAATGAGCAGTTCTTC. The variable domain in full, with the rest retrieved from reference TRBV5-1 and TRBJ2-1, is KAGVTQTPRYLIKTRGQQVTLSCSPISGHRSVSWYQQTPGQGLQFLFEYFSETQRNKGNFPGRFSGRQFSNSRSEMNVSTLELGDSALYLCASSLAAGYNEQFFGPGTRLTVL.

In its sample, this clone was seen once. The chain recombines TRBV2 with TRBJ1-1; TRBD1 might be the D (6 bases). The V gene's germline CDR1 is SNHLY and CDR2 FYNNEI. The CDR3 is made up of 14 amino acids. The ends were cut back, 3 bases at V and 4 bases at J, with 12 bases in the middle. The CDR3 reads CASSEGGAGTEAFF. The CDR3 DNA is TGTGCCAGCAGTGAGGGGGGGGCAGGCACTGAAGCTTTCTTT.

The rearrangement links TRBV14 to TRBJ1-2; 7 bases align to TRBD1. V lost 1 base, J lost 5 bases, and 13 bases stayed unmatched. In germline, CDR1 is SGHDN, CDR2 FVKESK. There are 17 residues in the CDR3. CDR3 sequence reads: CASSQATLRGHRYGYTF. The CDR3 DNA reads TGTGCCAGCAGCCAAGCTACGTTAAGGGGGCATCGGTATGGCTACACCTTC. Variable domain in full (rest from reference TRBV14 and TRBJ1-2): EAGVTQFPSHSVIEKGQTVTLRCDPISGHDNLYWYRRVMGKEIKFLLHFVKESKQDESGMPNNRFLAERTGGTYSTLKVQPAELEDSGVYFCASSQATLRGHRYGYTFGSGTRLTVV.